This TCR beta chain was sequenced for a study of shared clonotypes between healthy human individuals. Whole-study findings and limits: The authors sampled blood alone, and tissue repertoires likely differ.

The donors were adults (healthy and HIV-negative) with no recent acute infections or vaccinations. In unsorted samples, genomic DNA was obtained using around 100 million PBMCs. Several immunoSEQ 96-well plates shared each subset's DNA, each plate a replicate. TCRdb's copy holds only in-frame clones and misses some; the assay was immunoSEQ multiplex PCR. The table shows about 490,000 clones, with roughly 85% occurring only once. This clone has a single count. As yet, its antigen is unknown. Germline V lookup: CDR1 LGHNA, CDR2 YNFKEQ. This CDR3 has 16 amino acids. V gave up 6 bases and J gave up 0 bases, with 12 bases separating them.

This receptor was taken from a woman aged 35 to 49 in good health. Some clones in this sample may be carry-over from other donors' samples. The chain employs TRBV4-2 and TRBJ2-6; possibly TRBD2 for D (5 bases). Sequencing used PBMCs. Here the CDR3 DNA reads TGTGCCAGCAGTGAATTGGACTTCTCTGGGGCCAACGTCCTGACTTTC. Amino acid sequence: CASSELDFSGANVLTF.